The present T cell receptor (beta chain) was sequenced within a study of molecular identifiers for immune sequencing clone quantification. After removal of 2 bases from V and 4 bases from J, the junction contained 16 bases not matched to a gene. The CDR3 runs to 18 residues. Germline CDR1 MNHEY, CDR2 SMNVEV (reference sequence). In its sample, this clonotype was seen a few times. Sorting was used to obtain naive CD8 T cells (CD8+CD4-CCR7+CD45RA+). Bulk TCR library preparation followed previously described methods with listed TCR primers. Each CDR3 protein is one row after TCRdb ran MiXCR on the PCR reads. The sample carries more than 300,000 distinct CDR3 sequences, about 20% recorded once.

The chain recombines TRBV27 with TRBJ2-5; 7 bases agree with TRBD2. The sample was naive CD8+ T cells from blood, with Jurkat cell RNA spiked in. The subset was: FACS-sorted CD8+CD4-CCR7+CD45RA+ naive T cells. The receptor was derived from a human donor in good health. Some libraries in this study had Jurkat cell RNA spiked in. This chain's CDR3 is CASSLGPVRYAGVETQYF. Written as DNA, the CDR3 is TGTGCCAGCAGTTTAGGCCCGGTCCGTTACGCGGGAGTAGAGACCCAGTACTTC.